This T cell receptor beta chain was observed in a study of blood T cell repertoires in COVID-19. Study as a whole: There were acute and convalescent COVID-19 samples, and they came from the United States, Italy and Spain.

Germline trimming cut 1 base from V and 0 bases from J; bases unmatched to any gene: 6. Per germline, CDR1 MGHRA and CDR2 YSYEKL. This CDR3 comprises 16 residues. The table came from immunoSEQ multiplex PCR; TCRdb's copy has only in-frame clones and leaves some out. The data show roughly 230,000 clones, over 80% seen once. The chain combines TRBV4-1 with TRBJ2-7, with TRBD1 matching 7 bases. This TCR derives from a man aged 35 to 55 with acute or convalescent COVID-19. The sample taken for sequencing was peripheral blood. Here the CDR3 reads CASSQGTGDYSYEQYF. The CDR3 nucleotides read TGCGCCAGCAGCCAAGGCACAGGGGATTACTCCTACGAGCAGTACTTC.